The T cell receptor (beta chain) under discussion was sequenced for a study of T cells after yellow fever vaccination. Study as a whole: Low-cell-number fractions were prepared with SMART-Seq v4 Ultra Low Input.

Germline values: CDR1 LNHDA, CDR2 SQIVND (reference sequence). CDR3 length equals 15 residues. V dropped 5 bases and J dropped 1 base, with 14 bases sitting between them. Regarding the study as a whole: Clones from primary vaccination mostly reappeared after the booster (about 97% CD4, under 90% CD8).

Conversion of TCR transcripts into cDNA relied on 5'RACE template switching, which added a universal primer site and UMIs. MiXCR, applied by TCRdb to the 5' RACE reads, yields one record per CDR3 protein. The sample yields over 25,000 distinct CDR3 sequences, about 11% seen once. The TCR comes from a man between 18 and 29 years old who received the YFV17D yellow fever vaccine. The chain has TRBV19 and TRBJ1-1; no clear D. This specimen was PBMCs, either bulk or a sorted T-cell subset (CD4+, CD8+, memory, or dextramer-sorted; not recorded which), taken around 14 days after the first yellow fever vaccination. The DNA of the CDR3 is TGTGCCAGTAGTTCATCGGGATCCTGGAACACTGAAGCTTTCTTT. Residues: CASSSSGSWNTEAFF. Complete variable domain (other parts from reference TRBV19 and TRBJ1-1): DGGITQSPKYLFRKEGQNVTLSCEQNLNHDAMYWYRQDPGQGLRLIYYSQIVNDFQKGDIAEGYSVSREKKESFPLTVTSAQKNPTAFYLCASSSSGSWNTEAFFGQGTRLTVV.